Each of the 21 T cell receptor beta chains below was sequenced from the same sample in a study of blood T cell repertoires in COVID-19. TCRdb's copy holds only in-frame clones and misses some; the assay was immunoSEQ multiplex PCR. Of roughly 200,000 clones listed, 65% to 90% are singletons. What was sequenced was PBMCs or T cells enriched from blood (not recorded which). The source of these receptors is a middle-aged woman with acute COVID-19.

V is TRBV5-1 and J is TRBJ1-2; a weak D match, TRBD1 (5 bases). The CDR3 has 13 amino acids. CDR1 and CDR2 from the germline V gene are SGHRS and YFSETQ. The V and J ends lost 2 bases and 4 bases respectively, with 9 bases between them. CDR3 sequence: CASSLEQAYGYTF. Written as DNA, the CDR3 is TGCGCCAGCAGCTTAGAACAGGCCTATGGCTACACCTTC. The full variable domain, in which reference TRBV5-1 and TRBJ1-2 provide the parts outside the CDR3, is KAGVTQTPRYLIKTRGQQVTLSCSPISGHRSVSWYQQTPGQGLQFLFEYFSETQRNKGNFPGRFSGRQFSNSRSEMNVSTLELGDSALYLCASSLEQAYGYTFGSGTRLTVV.

J is TRBJ1-3 and V is TRBV7-2; TRBD1 is a possible D gene (6 bases). The CDR3 covers 14 residues. V was shortened by 11 bases and J by 3 bases, with 17 bases between the two germline ends. From germline, CDR1 is SGHTA and CDR2 FQGNSA. The CDR3 spells CASQRGASGNTIYF. The CDR3 region has the DNA TGTGCCTCACAACGGGGGGCAAGTGGAAACACCATATATTTT.

Here the CDR3 reads CASSTARTRGTGELFF. In nucleotides, the CDR3 is TGTGCCAGCAGTACGGCGCGGACTAGGGGGACCGGGGAGCTGTTTTTT. The genes are TRBV9 and TRBJ2-2; tentative D call: TRBD2 (7 bases). The CDR3 contains 16 residues. Germline V CDR1 and CDR2: SGDLS, YYNGEE. V was cut by 5 bases and J by 5 bases, with 19 bases left in between.

The chain links TRBV3-1 (or the pseudogene TRBV3-2) to TRBJ1-2; D is possibly TRBD1 (5 bases). V lost 2 bases to trimming and J lost 4 bases, with 14 bases between them. Germline values: CDR1 LGHDT, CDR2 YNNKEL (reference sequence). The CDR3 extends over 15 amino acids. CDR3 sequence reads: CASSQTQGSAYGYTF. CDR3 nucleotides: TGTGCCAGCAGCCAAACTCAGGGTAGTGCCTATGGCTACACCTTC.

This chain connects TRBV7-2 to TRBJ2-5; 9 bases are shared with TRBD2. CDR1 and CDR2 from the germline V gene are SGHTA and FQGNSA. The CDR3 consists of 18 residues. V was pared by 1 base and J by 4 bases, with 13 bases of the junction left unmatched. The CDR3, as DNA: TGTGCCAGCAGCTTAGGAGGGAGGCTAGCGGGAAATCGAGAGACCCAGTACTTC. This codes for CASSLGGRLAGNRETQYF.

The gene calls are TRBV30 and TRBJ2-5; perhaps TRBD2 as D (6 bases). Trimming shortened V by 3 bases and J by 2 bases, and 10 bases separated the two germline ends. Germline CDR1 reads GTSNPN; CDR2 reads SVGIG (reference sequence). The CDR3 is 13 residues long. Here the CDR3 reads CAWRTTRQETQYF. The CDR3 nucleotides read TGTGCCTGGAGAACGACTAGGCAAGAGACCCAGTACTTC.

The DNA for the CDR3 is TGTGCCAGCAAGTTGACAGTTAACTATGGCTACACCTTC. Translated, it gives CASKLTVNYGYTF. The V and J genes are TRBV7-2 and TRBJ1-2; maybe TRBD1 (5 bases). Trimming shortened V by 7 bases and J by 1 base, and 10 bases separated the two germline ends. CDR1 is SGHTA, CDR2 FQGNSA, per germline. The CDR3 is 13 amino acids. The full variable domain, in which reference TRBV7-2 and TRBJ1-2 provide the parts outside the CDR3, is GAGVSQSPSNKVTEKGKDVELRCDPISGHTALYWYRQSLGQGLEFLIYFQGNSAPDKSGLPSDRFSAERTGGSVSTLTIQRTQQEDSAVYLCASKLTVNYGYTFGSGTRLTVV.

V gene TRBV19 combines with J gene TRBJ2-3; 7 nucleotides align to TRBD1. V trimming: 6 bases; J trimming: 2 bases; junction bases outside the gene matches: 5. This CDR3 is 14 amino acids long. CDR1 LNHDA and CDR2 SQIVND come from the germline V gene (reference sequence). The CDR3 protein is CASSNRGPTDTQYF. In DNA, the CDR3 is TGTGCCAGTAGCAACAGGGGACCCACAGATACGCAGTATTTT.

The rearrangement uses TRBV12-5 and TRBJ2-2; tentative D call: TRBD2 (6 bases). Germline CDR1 and CDR2: LGHNT and FRNRAP. The V and J ends lost 6 bases and 3 bases respectively, with 23 bases between them. CDR3 size: 18 residues. CDR3 sequence reads: CASGRDHRAGSYTGELFF. The CDR3 nucleotides are TGTGCTAGTGGGAGGGACCATCGGGCCGGGAGCTACACCGGGGAGCTGTTTTTT.

The rearrangement uses TRBV6-6 and TRBJ2-3; possibly TRBD1 for D (6 bases). From germline, CDR1 is MNHNY and CDR2 SVGAGI (reference sequence). The V end lost 5 bases, the J end lost 1 base, and 13 bases lay between the germline ends. The CDR3 spans 15 residues. This CDR3 reads CASSGWTEGTDTQYF. The CDR3, as DNA: TGTGCCAGCAGTGGCTGGACAGAAGGCACAGATACGCAGTATTTT.

V usage is TRBV2 and J usage is TRBJ2-3; tentatively, D is TRBD1 (6 bases). The CDR3 is 17 amino acids. The V gene lost 7 bases and the J gene lost 2 bases, with 22 bases spanning the gap. Germline loops: CDR1 SNHLY, CDR2 FYNNEI. The CDR3 coding sequence is TGTGCCAGCATCCTTTACCCTACAGGGTCGGCCACAGATACGCAGTATTTT. Translating gives CASILYPTGSATDTQYF.

The gene calls are TRBV7-7 and TRBJ2-5; TRBD2 matches at 7 bases. This CDR3 is 15 amino acids long. Germline V gives CDR1 SSHAT, CDR2 FNYEAQ (reference sequence). J was trimmed by 1 base and V by 4 bases; bases with no gene match: 6. The CDR3 is CASSSPGGTQETQYF. The CDR3 DNA sequence: TGTGCCAGCAGCTCACCGGGGGGAACCCAAGAGACCCAGTACTTC.

This clone was counted at least ten times. The rearrangement uses TRBV7-3 and TRBJ2-1; 9 bases fit TRBD1. J was trimmed by 5 bases and V by 5 bases; bases with no gene match: 4. CDR3 length: 14 residues. Germline V gene lookup returns CDR1 SGHTA and CDR2 FQGTGA. As DNA, the CDR3 is TGTGCCAGCAGCGCCGGACAGGGGAACAATGAGCAGTTCTTC. Residues: CASSAGQGNNEQFF.

This sequence joins TRBV2 and TRBJ1-5; D call uncertain. The CDR3 is 15 amino acids. Trimming removed 5 bases at V and 2 bases at J, with 13 bases between. CDR1 is SNHLY and CDR2 is FYNNEI in the germline V gene. The CDR3 protein is CASSPRVVGNQPQHF. CDR3 nucleotide sequence: TGTGCCAGCAGTCCCCGGGTTGTAGGCAATCAGCCCCAGCATTTT.

This clone was seen a single time. The rearrangement joins TRBV13 to TRBJ2-7; D might be TRBD1 (5 bases). V lost 10 bases and J lost 6, with 19 bases in between. The CDR3 runs to 13 residues. Germline-derived CDR1 and CDR2 are PRHDT and FYEKMQ (reference sequence). The CDR3 DNA is TGTGCCACCGTCAGGGTCTCTCAGGGCGAGCAGTACTTC. Protein sequence: CATVRVSQGEQYF.

This clone was recorded a few times. The chain combines TRBV2 with TRBJ2-2; D may be TRBD2 (6 bases). V lost 4 bases and J lost 6, with 9 bases in between. Germline V gives CDR1 SNHLY, CDR2 FYNNEI. The CDR3 totals 13 residues. This CDR3 reads CASSVREAGELFF. The CDR3, as DNA: TGTGCCAGCAGTGTAAGGGAGGCCGGGGAGCTGTTTTTT.

The chain combines TRBV7-3 with TRBJ1-6, with D maybe TRBD1 (5 bases). Germline V gene lookup returns CDR1 SGHTA and CDR2 FQGTGA. The V gene lost 2 bases and the J gene lost 10 bases, with 24 bases spanning the gap. The CDR3 length is 18 residues. In DNA form, the CDR3 reads TGTGCCAGCAGCTTACAAGCCGGGGGGGGTGTTCCCGAATCACCCCTCCACTTT. It yields the protein CASSLQAGGGVPESPLHF.

The chain employs TRBV19 and TRBJ2-1; TRBD2 agrees at 10 bases. The CDR3 covers 15 residues. Germline V gives CDR1 LNHDA, CDR2 SQIVND (reference sequence). The trim removed 4 bases at V and 8 bases at J, leaving 8 bases unmatched. The CDR3 protein is CASSTSGSKVYEQFF. The CDR3 DNA is TGTGCCAGTAGTACTAGCGGGAGTAAGGTTTATGAGCAGTTCTTC.

The gene calls are TRBV6-5 and TRBJ2-3; D is unclear. The CDR3 spans 13 residues. The V and J ends lost 8 bases and 0 bases respectively, with 9 bases between them. CDR1 MNHEY and CDR2 SVGAGI come from the germline V gene. CDR3 amino acids: CASEPSSTDTQYF. Written as DNA, the CDR3 is TGTGCCAGCGAGCCCTCTAGCACAGATACGCAGTATTTT.

The chain uses TRBV11-3 and TRBJ2-7; D is possibly TRBD2 (6 bases). Trimming cost V 5 bases and J 7 bases, with 24 bases left between them. Germline V lookup: CDR1 SGHNT, CDR2 YENEEA. CDR3 length: 16 amino acids. The CDR3, as DNA: TGTGCCAGCAGCCTTGTGGGCGGGGCCTCAAGCGGGGAGCAGTACTTC. Translation: CASSLVGGASSGEQYF.

The chain combines TRBV5-1 with TRBJ1-2, with 12 nucleotides matching TRBD1. Looked up from germline, CDR1 is SGHRS and CDR2 is YFSETQ. The CDR3 covers 18 residues. Trimming took 1 base from V and 4 from J; bases not matched to a gene: 11. The CDR3 here is CASSLTPGQGARFYGYTF. CDR3 coding DNA: TGCGCCAGCAGCTTGACTCCGGGACAGGGGGCGAGATTCTATGGCTACACCTTC.